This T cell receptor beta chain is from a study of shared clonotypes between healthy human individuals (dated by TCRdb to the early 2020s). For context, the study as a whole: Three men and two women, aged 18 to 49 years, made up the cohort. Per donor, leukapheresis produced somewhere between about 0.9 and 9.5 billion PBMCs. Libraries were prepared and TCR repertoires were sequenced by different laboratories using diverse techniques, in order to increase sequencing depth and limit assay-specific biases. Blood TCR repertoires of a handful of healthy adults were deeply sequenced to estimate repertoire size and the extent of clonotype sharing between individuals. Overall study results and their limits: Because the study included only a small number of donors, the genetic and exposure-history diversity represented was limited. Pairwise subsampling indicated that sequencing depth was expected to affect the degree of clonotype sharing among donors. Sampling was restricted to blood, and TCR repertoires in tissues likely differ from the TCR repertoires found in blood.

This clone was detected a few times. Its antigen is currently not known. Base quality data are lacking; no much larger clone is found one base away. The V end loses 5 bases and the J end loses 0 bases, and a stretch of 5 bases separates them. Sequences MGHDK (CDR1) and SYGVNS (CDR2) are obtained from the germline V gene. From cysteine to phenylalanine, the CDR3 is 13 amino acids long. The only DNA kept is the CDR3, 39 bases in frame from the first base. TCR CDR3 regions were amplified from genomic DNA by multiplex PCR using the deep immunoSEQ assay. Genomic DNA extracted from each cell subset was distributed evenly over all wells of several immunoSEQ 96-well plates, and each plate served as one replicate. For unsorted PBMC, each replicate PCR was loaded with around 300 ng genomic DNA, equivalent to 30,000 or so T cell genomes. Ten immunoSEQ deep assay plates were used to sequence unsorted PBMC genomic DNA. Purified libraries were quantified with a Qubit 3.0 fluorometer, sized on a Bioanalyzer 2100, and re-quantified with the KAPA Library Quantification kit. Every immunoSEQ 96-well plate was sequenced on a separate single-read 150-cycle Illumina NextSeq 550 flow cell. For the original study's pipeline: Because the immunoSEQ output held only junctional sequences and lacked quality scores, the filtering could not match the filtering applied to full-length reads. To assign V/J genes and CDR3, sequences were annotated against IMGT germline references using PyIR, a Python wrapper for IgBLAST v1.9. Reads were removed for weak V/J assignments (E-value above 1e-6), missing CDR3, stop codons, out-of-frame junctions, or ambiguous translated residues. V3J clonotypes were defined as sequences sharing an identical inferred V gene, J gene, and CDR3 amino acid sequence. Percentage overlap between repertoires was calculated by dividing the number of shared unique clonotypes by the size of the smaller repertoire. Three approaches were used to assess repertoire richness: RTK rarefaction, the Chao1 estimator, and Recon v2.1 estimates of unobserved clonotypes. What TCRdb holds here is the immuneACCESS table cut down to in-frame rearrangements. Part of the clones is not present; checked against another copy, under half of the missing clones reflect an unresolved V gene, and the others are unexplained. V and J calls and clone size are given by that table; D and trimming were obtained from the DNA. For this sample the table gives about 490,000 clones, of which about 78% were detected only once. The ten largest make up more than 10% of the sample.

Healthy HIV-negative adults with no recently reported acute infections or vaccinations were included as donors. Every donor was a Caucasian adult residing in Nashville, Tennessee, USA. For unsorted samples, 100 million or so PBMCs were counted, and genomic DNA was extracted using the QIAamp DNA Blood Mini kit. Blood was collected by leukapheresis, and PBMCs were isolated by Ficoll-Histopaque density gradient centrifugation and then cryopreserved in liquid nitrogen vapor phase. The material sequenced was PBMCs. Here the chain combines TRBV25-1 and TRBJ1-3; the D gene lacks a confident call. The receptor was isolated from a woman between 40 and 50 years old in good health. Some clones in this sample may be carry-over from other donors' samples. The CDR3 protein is CASSSPSGNTIYF. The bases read TGTGCCAGCAGTTCCCCCTCTGGAAACACCATATATTTT.